A selection of T cell receptor beta chains follows, all from one sample in a study of early T cells in non-severe SARS-CoV-2 infection. MiXCR was run by TCRdb on the 5' RACE reads, yielding one entry per CDR3 protein. The repertoire holds 55,000 to 75,000 distinct CDR3 sequences, with roughly a tenth as singletons. Input material: whole blood. Receptors originate from an adult who was a healthcare worker with PCR-confirmed SARS-CoV-2 infection or an uninfected control (not recorded which). The CDR3 runs from the conserved cysteine through the conserved F or W. D genes are given only for firm matches. Some rows have no size entry. The others give once, few or many, or a class for an expanded clone.

v_gene	j_gene	abundance	d_gene	CDR3nt	CDR3aa
TRBV3-1	TRBJ1-2	many	.	TGTGCCAGCCGTGGGGGCCCGAAAAACTATGGCTACACCTTC	CASRGGPKNYGYTF
TRBV20-1	TRBJ1-1	few	.	TGCAGTGCTAGAGCAGACAAGAACACTGAAGCTTTCTTT	CSARADKNTEAFF
TRBV15	TRBJ2-3	few	.	TGTGCCACCAGCAGAGATTTGGCAGATACGCAGTATTTT	CATSRDLADTQYF
TRBV7-2	TRBJ2-3	few	.	TGTGCCAGCAGCCGACCCTCGGTTAGCGGTACGCAGTATTTT	CASSRPSVSGTQYF
TRBV27	TRBJ1-6	.	.	TGTGCCAGCAGTAGGACGGGGTATAATTCACCCCTCCACTTT	CASSRTGYNSPLHF
TRBV13	TRBJ1-3	.	.	TGTGCCAGCAGCTCCGTTACGGAAAGGACCATATATTTT	CASSSVTERTIYF
TRBV12-3/TRBV12-4	TRBJ1-5	.	.	TGTGCCAGCAGTTCGGGGCGGTTCACTCATAGCAATCAGCCCCAGCATTTT	CASSSGRFTHSNQPQHF
TRBV5-5	TRBJ2-2	many	.	TGTGCCAGCAGCTTGGGGCAGGGGACGAACACCGGGGAGCTGTTTTTT	CASSLGQGTNTGELFF
TRBV5-5	TRBJ1-5	few	.	TGTGCCAGCAGCTTGGACAGCAATCAGCCCCAGCATTTT	CASSLDSNQPQHF
TRBV30	TRBJ2-1	.	.	TGTGCCTGGAGTGTAATTCCGGGTACGCAGTTCTTC	CAWSVIPGTQFF
TRBV20-1	TRBJ2-1	.	TRBD1	TGCAGTGCTGCCGGGACAGTCGACAATGAGCAGTTCTTC	CSAAGTVDNEQFF
TRBV23-1	TRBJ1-2	.	.	TGCGCCAGCAGTCAACGTCAGGATCACTATGGCTACACCTTC	CASSQRQDHYGYTF
TRBV5-1	TRBJ2-3	.	.	TGCGCCAGCGGAGTTTCAGGGTTAGATACGCAGTATTTT	CASGVSGLDTQYF
TRBV6-5	TRBJ2-6	few	.	TGTGCCAGCAGTCCTACGCGTTCTGGGGCCAACGTCCTGACTTTC	CASSPTRSGANVLTF
TRBV4-2	TRBJ2-3	.	TRBD2	TGTGCCAGCAGCCAAGATAGCGGGGGGGCAGATACGCAGTATTTT	CASSQDSGGADTQYF
TRBV7-9	TRBJ1-1	.	.	TGTGCCAGCATCCTAGAGGGGCAGATCGGCACTGAAGCTTTCTTT	CASILEGQIGTEAFF
TRBV20-1	TRBJ2-3	.	TRBD2	TGCAGTGCTAGGATAGCGGGGAGCACAGATACGCAGTATTTT	CSARIAGSTDTQYF
TRBV19	TRBJ2-1	.	.	TGTGCCAGTACCGCGAGCAGTAACAATGAGCAGTTCTTC	CASTASSNNEQFF
TRBV5-5	TRBJ2-3	many	.	TGTGCCAGCAGCTTGGACTGGAGGCAGACGTTGCTTCCTAGCACAGATACGCAGTATTTT	CASSLDWRQTLLPSTDTQYF
TRBV7-9	TRBJ2-3	.	TRBD2	TGTGCCTGCAGCTCCAAGACCGGGACTAGCATCACAGATACGCAGTATTTT	CACSSKTGTSITDTQYF
TRBV12-3/TRBV12-4	TRBJ1-6	few	.	TGTGCCAGCAGTTTTTCGGGGAGAGAATCACCCCTCCACTTT	CASSFSGRESPLHF
TRBV18	TRBJ1-1	many	TRBD1	TGTGCCAGCTCACCAGGCCTACAGGGGACTGAAGCTTTCTTT	CASSPGLQGTEAFF
TRBV7-8	TRBJ1-5	many	.	TGTGCCAGCAGCCCACTCGGGACGGGGAGCAATCAGCCCCAGCATTTT	CASSPLGTGSNQPQHF
TRBV3-1	TRBJ2-2	few	.	TGTGCCAGCGGTCAGGGGACCGGGGAGCTGTTTTTT	CASGQGTGELFF
TRBV30	TRBJ1-1	few	TRBD1	TGTGCCTGGAGCCCACAGGGGGCAGGGGCTGAAGCTTTCTTT	CAWSPQGAGAEAFF
TRBV24-1	TRBJ2-3	many	.	TGTGCCACCAGTGATTTGTCGGCCAGGGGGGGAAGCACAGATACGCAGTATTTT	CATSDLSARGGSTDTQYF
TRBV6-2/TRBV6-3	TRBJ2-4	.	.	TGTGCCAGCAGTTACCTCGTGGGGGGAGAAAACATTCAGTACTTC	CASSYLVGGENIQYF
TRBV5-1	TRBJ2-2	few	TRBD1	TGCGCCAGCAGCCGTGGACAGGGGAGCACCGGGGAGCTGTTTTTT	CASSRGQGSTGELFF
TRBV7-3	TRBJ1-6	few	.	TGTGCTCTCAGCTTATCGGGATATAATTCACCCCTCCACTTT	CALSLSGYNSPLHF
TRBV6-6	TRBJ1-5	.	TRBD1	TGTGCCAGCAGTTCGGACAGGGACAGGGGTCTTAGTCAGCCCCAGCATTTT	CASSSDRDRGLSQPQHF
TRBV11-1	TRBJ2-1	many	.	TGTGCCAGCAGCTTAGACCGATTTGGCGGGGGCTTTTACAATGAGCAGTTCTTC	CASSLDRFGGGFYNEQFF
TRBV6-6	TRBJ1-1	.	.	TGTGCCAGCAGGACCGATCTGGACGGCCTTATGAACACTGAAGCTTTCTTT	CASRTDLDGLMNTEAFF
TRBV3-1	TRBJ2-3	few	TRBD1	TGTGCCAGCAGCCAAAACCAGCGGACAGGGGGAGATACGCAGTATTTT	CASSQNQRTGGDTQYF